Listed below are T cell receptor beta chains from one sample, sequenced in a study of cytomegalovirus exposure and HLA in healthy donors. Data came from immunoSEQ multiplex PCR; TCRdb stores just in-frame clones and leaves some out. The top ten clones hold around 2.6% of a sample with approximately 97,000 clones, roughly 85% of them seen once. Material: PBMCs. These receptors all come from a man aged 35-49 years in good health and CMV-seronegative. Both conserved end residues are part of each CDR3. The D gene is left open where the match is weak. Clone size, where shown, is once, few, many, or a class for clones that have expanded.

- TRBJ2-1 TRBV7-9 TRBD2 TGTGCCAGCAGCCCTAGCGGGGGGGCCCTTGAGCAGTTCTTC CASSPSGGALEQFF
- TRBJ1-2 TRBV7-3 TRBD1 TGTGCCAGCAGTTCAGGGGGCTATGGCTACACCTTC CASSSGGYGYTF
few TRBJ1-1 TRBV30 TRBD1 TGTGCCTGGGCGCTGGACAGGGTTTCAAACACTGAAGCTTTCTTT CAWALDRVSNTEAFF
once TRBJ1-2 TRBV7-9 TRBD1 TGTGCCAGCAGCCGCAGGCAACAGGGGGCGGGCTATGGCTACACCTTC CASSRRQQGAGYGYTF
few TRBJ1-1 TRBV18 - TGTGCCAGCTCACCACCGGGCACCCCTTTTGAAGCTTTCTTT CASSPPGTPFEAFF
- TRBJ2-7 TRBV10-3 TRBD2 TGTGCCACCTACCCTAGCGGGGGTTCCTACGAGCAGTACTTC CATYPSGGSYEQYF
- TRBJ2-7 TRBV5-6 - TGTGCCAGCAGCGTCCGAGTGGGCCAGTGGGAGCAGTACTTC CASSVRVGQWEQYF
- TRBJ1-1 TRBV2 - TGTGCCAGCAGTGAAGAGGTGGAGCAGGAAGCTTTCTTT CASSEEVEQEAFF
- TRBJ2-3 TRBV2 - TGTGCCGGCAGCTCCGGAGATACGCAGTATTTT CAGSSGDTQYF
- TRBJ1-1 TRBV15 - TGTGCCACCAGCAGAGATCGGGTTTTTGAAGCTTTCTTT CATSRDRVFEAFF
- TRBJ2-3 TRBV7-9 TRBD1 TGTGCCAGCAGCCCCACTGGACAGGTTACAGATACGCAGTATTTT CASSPTGQVTDTQYF
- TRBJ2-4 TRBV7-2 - TGTGCCAGCAGCTTAGGGGGTGGGGCTTTGAACATTCAGTACTTC CASSLGGGALNIQYF
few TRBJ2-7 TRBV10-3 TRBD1 TGTGCCATCAGTGAGTCTACAGGGGGCCACTACGAGCAGTACTTC CAISESTGGHYEQYF
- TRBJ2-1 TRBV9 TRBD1 TGTGCCAGCAGCGTAGGAGGTAGGACAGGGGGTTACGAGCAGTTCTTC CASSVGGRTGGYEQFF
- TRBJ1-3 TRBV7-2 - TGTGCCAGCAGCTTATTACCCCGACAAGTCTCTGGAAACACCATATATTTT CASSLLPRQVSGNTIYF
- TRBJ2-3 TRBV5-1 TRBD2 TGCGCCAGCAGCCCGGGACTAGCGGAGGTCGTTACGCAGTATTTT CASSPGLAEVVTQYF
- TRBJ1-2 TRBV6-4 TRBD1 TGTGCCAGCAGTCCCGGGACAGGGGGCTATGGCTACACCTTC CASSPGTGGYGYTF
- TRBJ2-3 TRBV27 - TGTGCCAGCAGTTCGGACCGGGACACAGATACGCAGTATTTT CASSSDRDTDTQYF
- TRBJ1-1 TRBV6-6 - TGTGCCAGCAGTGGCCGCGAGGGGGGGACTGAAGCTTTCTTT CASSGREGGTEAFF
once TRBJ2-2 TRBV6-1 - TGTGCCAGCAGTAAGGGGCTGAACACCGGGGAGCTGTTTTTT CASSKGLNTGELFF
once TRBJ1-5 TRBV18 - TGTGCCAGCTCACCAGATGCGAACAGGGAACAGCCCCAGCATTTT CASSPDANREQPQHF
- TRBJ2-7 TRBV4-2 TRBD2 TGTGCCAGCAGCCAAGACGGGTCTAGCGGGGGTTCCAACGAGCAGTACTTC CASSQDGSSGGSNEQYF